These T cell receptor beta chains were read from a single sample in a study of T cells after yellow fever vaccination. From the 5' RACE reads, TCRdb called clonotypes with MiXCR, one entry per CDR3 protein. There are around 330,000 distinct CDR3 sequences in the sample; 3.6% occur only once, and 23% lies in the top ten. Specimen: PBMCs, collected on the day of the yellow fever booster vaccination. These receptors were obtained from a man aged 18-30 years who received the YFV17D yellow fever vaccine. Each CDR3 is given with its conserved first and last residue. The D gene is left open where the match is weak. Clone size is given for some rows only: seen once, a few or many times, or a class if the clone is expanded.

D: -; size: few; V: TRBV12-3/TRBV12-4; J: TRBJ1-5; DNA: TGTGCCAGCAGTTTGGTCCCCAATCAGCCCCAGCATTTT; CDR3: CASSLVPNQPQHF
D: -; size: -; V: TRBV3-1; J: TRBJ2-5; DNA: TGTGCCAGCAGCCAAGACAAGTCCCAAGAGACCCAGTACTTC; CDR3: CASSQDKSQETQYF
D: TRBD1; size: many; V: TRBV9; J: TRBJ2-2; DNA: TGTGCCAGCAGCATAACAGGGGGCTTGAGCACCGGGGAGCTGTTTTTT; CDR3: CASSITGGLSTGELFF
D: TRBD1; size: many; V: TRBV7-2; J: TRBJ2-2; DNA: TGTGCCAGCAGACGAGGTGGGACAGGGGATCCCGGGGAGCTGTTTTTT; CDR3: CASRRGGTGDPGELFF
D: TRBD2; size: many; V: TRBV5-1; J: TRBJ2-2; DNA: TGCGCCAGCAGCTGGCGGGGGGCCGGGGAGCTGTTTTTT; CDR3: CASSWRGAGELFF
D: TRBD1; size: -; V: TRBV7-9; J: TRBJ1-5; DNA: TGTGCCAGCAGCCCGTACACAGGGGTTAATCAGCCCCAGCATTTT; CDR3: CASSPYTGVNQPQHF
D: -; size: many; V: TRBV29-1; J: TRBJ2-1; DNA: TGCAGCGTTGAGGTTCAGGGGGGCAATGAGCAGTTCTTC; CDR3: CSVEVQGGNEQFF
D: TRBD1; size: many; V: TRBV7-9; J: TRBJ2-4; DNA: TGTGCCAGCAGCTTAGCCGGGACAGGGAACATTCAGTACTTC; CDR3: CASSLAGTGNIQYF
D: -; size: -; V: TRBV20-1; J: TRBJ2-1; DNA: TGCAGTGCTAAAGGGGCAGTATTGGGTGAGCAGTTCTTC; CDR3: CSAKGAVLGEQFF
D: -; size: many; V: TRBV7-3; J: TRBJ2-5; DNA: TGTGCCAGCAGTTTAGGGGGGCGGGAGACCCAGTACTTC; CDR3: CASSLGGRETQYF
D: -; size: -; V: TRBV10-3; J: TRBJ2-1; DNA: TGTGCCATCAGTACCCAAGTGAGACAGTTCTTC; CDR3: CAISTQVRQFF
D: TRBD2; size: -; V: TRBV20-1; J: TRBJ2-3; DNA: TGCAGTGCTAGACCACGTAGCGGGGGAGGAGATACGCAGTATTTT; CDR3: CSARPRSGGGDTQYF
D: -; size: many; V: TRBV7-9; J: TRBJ2-5; DNA: TGTGCCAGCAGCTTAGTTAGTCTAGCCCCAGAGACCCAGTACTTC; CDR3: CASSLVSLAPETQYF
D: -; size: few; V: TRBV6-5; J: TRBJ1-5; DNA: TGTGCCAGCAGTTACAGCAGGGACAATCAGCCCCAGCATTTT; CDR3: CASSYSRDNQPQHF
D: -; size: few; V: TRBV4-3; J: TRBJ1-2; DNA: TGCGCCAGCAGCCAAGATTTAAATGTTCGACAGAGCTATGGCTACACCTTC; CDR3: CASSQDLNVRQSYGYTF
D: -; size: few; V: TRBV5-1; J: TRBJ2-5; DNA: TGCGCCAGCAGCTTGGACGGGGGTGTACGGCAGACGAAAGAGACCCAGTACTTC; CDR3: CASSLDGGVRQTKETQYF
D: TRBD1; size: many; V: TRBV9; J: TRBJ1-1; DNA: TGTGCCAGCAGCGAACAGGGGGCACACACTGAAGCTTTCTTT; CDR3: CASSEQGAHTEAFF
D: -; size: few; V: TRBV4-2; J: TRBJ1-5; DNA: TGTGCCAGCAGCCAAGAAATGGGGGGATGGCAGCCCCAGCATTTT; CDR3: CASSQEMGGWQPQHF
D: TRBD1; size: many; V: TRBV5-1; J: TRBJ2-5; DNA: TGCGCCAGCAGCTCGATAGGACAGGCGAGAGAGACCCAGTACTTC; CDR3: CASSSIGQARETQYF
D: TRBD2; size: few; V: TRBV12-3/TRBV12-4; J: TRBJ2-1; DNA: TGTGCCAGCAGGTATCGCGGGGGGAGCTCCTACAATGAGCAGTTCTTC; CDR3: CASRYRGGSSYNEQFF
D: -; size: -; V: TRBV23-1; J: TRBJ1-1; DNA: TGCGCTTCTATCACTGAAGCTTTCTTT; CDR3: CASITEAFF
D: -; size: -; V: TRBV5-1; J: TRBJ1-6; DNA: TGCGCCAGCAGCTGGTCCCGAAATGGAAATTCACCCCTCCACTTT; CDR3: CASSWSRNGNSPLHF
D: TRBD1; size: few; V: TRBV2; J: TRBJ2-5; DNA: TGTGCCACCATCGACCGGGACAGGGATTACCAAGAGACCCAGTACTTC; CDR3: CATIDRDRDYQETQYF
D: -; size: -; V: TRBV3-1; J: TRBJ2-3; DNA: TGTGCCAGCAGCCACACAAAGCCCGTCGCGGTCTACACAGATACGCAGTATTTT; CDR3: CASSHTKPVAVYTDTQYF
D: -; size: many; V: TRBV7-9; J: TRBJ2-6; DNA: TGTGCCGGACAGAACTCTGGGGCCAACGTCCTGACTTTC; CDR3: CAGQNSGANVLTF
D: -; size: many; V: TRBV12-3/TRBV12-4; J: TRBJ2-5; DNA: TGTGCCAGCAGTTCCTTCGCGGGGGCCGACCAAGAGACCCAGTACTTC; CDR3: CASSSFAGADQETQYF
D: TRBD1; size: many; V: TRBV6-2/TRBV6-3; J: TRBJ2-3; DNA: TGTGCCAGCAGTTACTTCCGAGACAGGGGCGCAGATACGCAGTATTTT; CDR3: CASSYFRDRGADTQYF
D: -; size: -; V: TRBV10-1; J: TRBJ2-3; DNA: TGCGCCAGCAGTGAGTCTAAGGGCAGGGGCGAGACAGATACGCAGTATTTT; CDR3: CASSESKGRGETDTQYF
D: TRBD2; size: few; V: TRBV12-3/TRBV12-4; J: TRBJ2-7; DNA: TGTGCCAGCAGTTTCCAAGGACTAGCGGGGGCCTACGAGCAGTACTTC; CDR3: CASSFQGLAGAYEQYF
D: TRBD1; size: many; V: TRBV13; J: TRBJ1-1; DNA: TGTGCCAGCAGCCCGAGACAGGGGGAGAACACTGAAGCTTTCTTT; CDR3: CASSPRQGENTEAFF
D: -; size: few; V: TRBV7-6; J: TRBJ2-2; DNA: TGTGCCAGCACAATGACGGGTGGTCGGGAGCTGTTTTTT; CDR3: CASTMTGGRELFF
D: TRBD2; size: few; V: TRBV5-1; J: TRBJ2-3; DNA: TGCGCCAGCAGCTACCTAGCGGGGGTTTCAGATACGCAGTATTTT; CDR3: CASSYLAGVSDTQYF
D: -; size: few; V: TRBV20-1; J: TRBJ1-1; DNA: TGCAGTGCTAGACCTGGGACGATCACTGAAGCTTTCTTT; CDR3: CSARPGTITEAFF
D: -; size: few; V: TRBV13; J: TRBJ1-3; DNA: TGTGCCAGCAGCTTAAGGCTCGCCCGATTCTCTGGAAACACCATATATTTT; CDR3: CASSLRLARFSGNTIYF
D: -; size: many; V: TRBV29-1; J: TRBJ1-3; DNA: TGCAGCGGTGGGTGGGGTACCGATGGAAACACCATATATTTT; CDR3: CSGGWGTDGNTIYF
D: -; size: many; V: TRBV27; J: TRBJ2-1; DNA: TGTGCCAGCAGCCACCCCGAGGGGTACAATGAGCAGTTCTTC; CDR3: CASSHPEGYNEQFF